These T cell receptor beta chains were read from a single sample in a study of immune cell composition in non-small cell lung cancer. Some clones are missing from TCRdb's copy, which holds only in-frame ones; the method was immunoSEQ multiplex PCR. The table lists 1,500 to 2,000 clones, 79% of them singletons. The sample was non-adjacent lung tissue. The receptors here all came from a human donor with non-small cell lung cancer. Both conserved end residues are part of each CDR3. D genes are given only for firm matches. Rows may omit the clone size; those that give it use once, few, many or a size class.

NA	TRBV13	TRBD2	TRBJ2-3	CASSRLAGTSTDTQYF	TGTGCCAGCAGCCGACTAGCGGGAACTAGCACAGATACGCAGTATTTT
NA	TRBV6-1	NA	TRBJ1-4	CASSSSGLGEKLFF	TGTGCCAGCAGTTCGTCAGGGTTGGGTGAAAAACTGTTTTTT
NA	TRBV19	NA	TRBJ1-4	CASSAAEANLNEKLFF	TGTGCCAGTAGTGCGGCCGAGGCCAACCTTAATGAAAAACTGTTTTTT
NA	TRBV5-4	NA	TRBJ2-2	CASSTTRANTGELFF	TGTGCCAGCAGTACTACTAGGGCAAACACCGGGGAGCTGTTTTTT
NA	TRBV9	NA	TRBJ2-7	CASSLGPQREQYF	TGTGCCAGCAGCCTCGGACCCCAGCGGGAGCAGTACTTC
NA	TRBV30	NA	TRBJ2-1	CAWSRDGGTNEQFF	TGTGCCTGGAGTAGGGACGGGGGTACCAATGAGCAGTTCTTC
NA	TRBV5-5	TRBD1	TRBJ2-1	CASSGQDYNEQFF	TGTGCCAGCAGCGGACAGGATTACAATGAGCAGTTCTTC
once	TRBV2	TRBD2	TRBJ2-1	CASSLAGVFNEQFF	TGTGCCAGCAGTCTAGCGGGAGTTTTTAATGAGCAGTTCTTC
once	TRBV28	TRBD1	TRBJ2-7	CASSRGQLGEQYF	TGTGCCAGCAGTCGGGGACAGCTTGGCGAGCAGTACTTC
once	TRBV5-1	NA	TRBJ2-2	CASSLGASSNTGELFF	TGCGCCAGCAGCTTGGGGGCCTCTAGCAACACCGGGGAGCTGTTTTTT
NA	TRBV5-1	TRBD2	TRBJ2-7	CASSLGAGGQSYEQYF	TGCGCCAGCAGCTTGGGGGCGGGAGGACAAAGCTACGAGCAGTACTTC
NA	TRBV5-4	NA	TRBJ1-2	CASSPSGLQQTSYGYTF	TGTGCCAGCAGCCCTAGCGGACTTCAACAAACTAGCTATGGCTACACCTTC
NA	TRBV5-6	TRBD2	TRBJ2-7	CASSQRGQSSYEQYF	TGTGCCAGCAGCCAGCGGGGCCAGAGCTCCTACGAGCAGTACTTC
few	TRBV29-1	TRBD1	TRBJ2-7	CSVEEGVGDRGYYEQYF	TGCAGCGTTGAAGAGGGTGTGGGGGACAGGGGCTACTACGAGCAGTACTTC
NA	TRBV11-2	TRBD2	TRBJ2-3	CASSLMGGVVDTQYF	TGTGCCAGCAGCTTAATGGGGGGGGTGGTAGATACGCAGTATTTT
NA	TRBV5-1	NA	TRBJ2-7	CASSFFAGTGASYEQYF	TGCGCCAGCAGCTTTTTCGCGGGAACTGGGGCGTCCTACGAGCAGTACTTC
NA	TRBV5-5	NA	TRBJ2-3	CASSAVLASDTQYF	TGTGCCAGCAGCGCCGTCCTGGCATCCGATACGCAGTATTTT
NA	TRBV2	NA	TRBJ2-7	CASSYDSEQYF	TGTGCCAGCAGTTATGACAGCGAGCAGTACTTC
NA	TRBV4-2	TRBD2	TRBJ2-7	CASSPEAGGSSYEQYF	TGTGCCAGCAGCCCAGAAGCGGGAGGAAGCTCCTACGAGCAGTACTTC
NA	TRBV6-6	TRBD2	TRBJ2-7	CASSLLAGPYEQYF	TGTGCCAGCAGCTTACTAGCGGGGCCCTACGAGCAGTACTTC
NA	TRBV29-1	TRBD2	TRBJ2-5	CSVTSGRALETQYF	TGCAGCGTTACTAGCGGGAGGGCCTTGGAGACCCAGTACTTC
NA	TRBV18	TRBD2	TRBJ2-3	CASSPGTSGSYRPSDTQYF	TGTGCCAGCTCACCGGGGACTAGCGGGAGTTATCGTCCGTCAGATACGCAGTATTTT
NA	TRBV19	TRBD1	TRBJ1-2	CASSIEDRRAYGYTF	TGTGCCAGTAGTATCGAGGACAGGAGAGCTTATGGCTACACCTTC
NA	TRBV2	TRBD1	TRBJ2-5	CASSPTGGRETQYF	TGTGCCAGCAGTCCAACAGGGGGCCGAGAGACCCAGTACTTC
NA	TRBV29-1	TRBD2	TRBJ2-1	CSVSLLAGVNEQFF	TGCAGCGTTTCCCTCCTAGCGGGAGTCAATGAGCAGTTCTTC
NA	TRBV13	TRBD1	TRBJ1-3	CASSSNRGRNTIYF	TGTGCCAGCAGCTCGAACAGGGGAAGGAACACCATATATTTT
NA	TRBV7-2	TRBD1	TRBJ1-1	CASSFGQGGAYEAFF	TGTGCCAGCAGCTTCGGACAGGGGGGGGCCTATGAAGCTTTCTTT
NA	TRBV13	NA	TRBJ2-7	CASSPARVGPYEQYF	TGTGCCAGCAGCCCAGCGAGGGTTGGACCCTACGAGCAGTACTTC